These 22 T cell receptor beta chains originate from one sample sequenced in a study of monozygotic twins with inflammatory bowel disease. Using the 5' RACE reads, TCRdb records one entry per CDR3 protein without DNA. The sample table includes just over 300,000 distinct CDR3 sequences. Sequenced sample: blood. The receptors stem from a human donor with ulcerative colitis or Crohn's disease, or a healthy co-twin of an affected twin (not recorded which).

This CDR3 is CASSLTGEPYSNQPQHF. The V and J genes are TRBV6-5 and TRBJ1-5; checking the TCRdb D call of TRBD1 is not possible without DNA. Germline lookup yields CDR1 MNHEY and CDR2 SVGAGI. The CDR3 is 17 residues long.

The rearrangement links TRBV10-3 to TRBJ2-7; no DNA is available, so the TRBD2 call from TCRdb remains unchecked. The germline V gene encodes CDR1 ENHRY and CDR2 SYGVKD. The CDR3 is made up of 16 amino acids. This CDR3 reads CAISDRTGTATYEQYF.

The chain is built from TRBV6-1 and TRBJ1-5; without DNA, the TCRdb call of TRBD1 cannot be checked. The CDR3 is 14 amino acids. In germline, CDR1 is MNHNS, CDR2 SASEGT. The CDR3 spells CATSRGAYNQPQHF.

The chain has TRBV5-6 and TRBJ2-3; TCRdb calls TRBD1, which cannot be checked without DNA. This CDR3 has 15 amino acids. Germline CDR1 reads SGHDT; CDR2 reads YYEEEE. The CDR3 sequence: CASSFGDSIVDTQYF.

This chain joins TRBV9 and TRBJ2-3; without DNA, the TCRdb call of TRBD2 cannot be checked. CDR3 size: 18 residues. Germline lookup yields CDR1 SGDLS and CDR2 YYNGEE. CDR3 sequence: CASSTGLASQTSTDTQYF. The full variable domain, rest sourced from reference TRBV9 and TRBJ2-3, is DSGVTQTPKHLITATGQRVTLRCSPRSGDLSVYWYQQSLDQGLQFLIQYYNGEERAKGNILERFSAQQFPDLHSELNLSSLELGDSALYFCASSTGLASQTSTDTQYFGPGTRLTVL.

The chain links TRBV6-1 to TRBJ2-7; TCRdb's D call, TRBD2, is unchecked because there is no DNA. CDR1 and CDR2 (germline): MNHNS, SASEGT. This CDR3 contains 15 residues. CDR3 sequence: CASYPGTSGYYEQYF.

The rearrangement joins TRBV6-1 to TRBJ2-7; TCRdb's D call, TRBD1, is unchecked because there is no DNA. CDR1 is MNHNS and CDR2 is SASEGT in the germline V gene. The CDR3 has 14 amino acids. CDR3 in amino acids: CASSGRGLLAEQYF.

CDR3 region: CASSPQDSYEQYF. This chain joins TRBV7-9 and TRBJ2-7. The germline gives CDR1 SEHNR, CDR2 FQNEAQ (reference sequence). The CDR3 spans 13 residues.

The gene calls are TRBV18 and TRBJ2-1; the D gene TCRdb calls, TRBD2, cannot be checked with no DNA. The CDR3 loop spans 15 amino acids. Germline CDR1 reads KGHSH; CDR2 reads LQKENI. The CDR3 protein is CASSKSGGAYNEQFF.

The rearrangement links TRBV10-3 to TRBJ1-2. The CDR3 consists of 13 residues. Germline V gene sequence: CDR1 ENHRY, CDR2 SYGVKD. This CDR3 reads CAISDDMNYGYTF.

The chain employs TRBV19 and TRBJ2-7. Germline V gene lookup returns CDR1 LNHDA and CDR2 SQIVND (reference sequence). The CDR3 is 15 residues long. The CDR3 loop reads CASSTYHRDSYEQYF.

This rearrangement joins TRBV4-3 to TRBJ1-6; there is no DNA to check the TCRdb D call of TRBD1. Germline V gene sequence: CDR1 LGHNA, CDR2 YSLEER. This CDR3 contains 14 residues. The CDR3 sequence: CASSRLTGDSPLHF.

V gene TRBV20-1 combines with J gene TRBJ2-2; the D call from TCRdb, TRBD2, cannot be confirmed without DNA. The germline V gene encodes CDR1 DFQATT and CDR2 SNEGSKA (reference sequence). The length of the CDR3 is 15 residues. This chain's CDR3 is CSASPTSGSHGELFF.

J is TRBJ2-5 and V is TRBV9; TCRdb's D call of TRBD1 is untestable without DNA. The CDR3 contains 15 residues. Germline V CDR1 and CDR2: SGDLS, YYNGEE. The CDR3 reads CASSVNRGRAETQYF.

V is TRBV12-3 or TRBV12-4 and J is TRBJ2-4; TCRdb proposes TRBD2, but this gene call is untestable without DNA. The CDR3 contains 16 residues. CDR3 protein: CASSFMTSGSRDIQYF.

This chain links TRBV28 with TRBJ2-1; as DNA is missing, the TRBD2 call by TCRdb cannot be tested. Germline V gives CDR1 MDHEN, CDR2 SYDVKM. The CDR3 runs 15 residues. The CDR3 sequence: CASSKTGTSSNEQFF.

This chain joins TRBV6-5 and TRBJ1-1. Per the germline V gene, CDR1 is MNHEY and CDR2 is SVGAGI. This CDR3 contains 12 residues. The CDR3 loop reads CASSYAGTEAFF.

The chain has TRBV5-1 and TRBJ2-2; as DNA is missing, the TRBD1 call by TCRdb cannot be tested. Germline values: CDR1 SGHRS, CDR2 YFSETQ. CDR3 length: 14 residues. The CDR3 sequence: CASSFREGAGELFF.

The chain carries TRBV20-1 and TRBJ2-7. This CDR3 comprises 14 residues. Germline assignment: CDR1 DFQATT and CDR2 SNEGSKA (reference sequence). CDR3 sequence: CSASVLAGVYEQYF.

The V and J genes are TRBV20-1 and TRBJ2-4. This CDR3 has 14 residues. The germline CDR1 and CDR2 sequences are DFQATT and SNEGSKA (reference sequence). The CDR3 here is CSARPALAKNIQYF.

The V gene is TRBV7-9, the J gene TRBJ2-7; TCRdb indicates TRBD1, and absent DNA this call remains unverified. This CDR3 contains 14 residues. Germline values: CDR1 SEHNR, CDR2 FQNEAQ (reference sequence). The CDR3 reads CASSLDRWTHEQYF.

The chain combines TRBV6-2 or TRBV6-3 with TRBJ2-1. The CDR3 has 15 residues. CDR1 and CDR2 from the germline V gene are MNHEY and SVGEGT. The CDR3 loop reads CASSYLKGSYNEQFF.